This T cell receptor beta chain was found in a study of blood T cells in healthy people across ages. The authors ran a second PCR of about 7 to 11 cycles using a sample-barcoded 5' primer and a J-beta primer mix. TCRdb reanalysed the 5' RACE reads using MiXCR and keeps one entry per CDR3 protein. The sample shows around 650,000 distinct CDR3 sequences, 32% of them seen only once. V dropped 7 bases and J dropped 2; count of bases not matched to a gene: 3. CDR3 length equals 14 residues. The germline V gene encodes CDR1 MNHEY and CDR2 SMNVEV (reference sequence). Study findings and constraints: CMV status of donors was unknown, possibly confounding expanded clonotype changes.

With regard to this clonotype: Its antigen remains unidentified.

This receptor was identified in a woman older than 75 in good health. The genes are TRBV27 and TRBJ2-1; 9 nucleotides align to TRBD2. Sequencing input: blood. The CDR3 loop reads CASKRGGAYNEQFF. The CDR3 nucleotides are TGTGCCAGCAAACGCGGGGGGGCCTACAATGAGCAGTTCTTC.